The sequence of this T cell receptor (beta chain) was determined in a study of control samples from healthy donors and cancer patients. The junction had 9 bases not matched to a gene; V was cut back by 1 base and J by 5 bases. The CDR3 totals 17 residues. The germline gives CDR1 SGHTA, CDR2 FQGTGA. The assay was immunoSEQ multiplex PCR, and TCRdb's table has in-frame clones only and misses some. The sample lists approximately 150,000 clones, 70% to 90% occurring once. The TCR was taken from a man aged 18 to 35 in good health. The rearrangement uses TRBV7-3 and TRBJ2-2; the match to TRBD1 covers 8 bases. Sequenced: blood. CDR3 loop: CASSLISGTGATGELFF. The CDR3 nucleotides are TGTGCCAGCAGCTTAATCTCCGGGACAGGAGCAACCGGGGAGCTGTTTTTT.